Following are 27 T cell receptor beta chains from one sample sequenced in a study of cytomegalovirus exposure and HLA in healthy donors. Using immunoSEQ multiplex PCR, the repertoire was profiled, and TCRdb retains in-frame clones only, with some absent. The table lists about 190,000 clones, more than 75% of them singletons. The sample was PBMCs. The source is a woman younger than 30 in good health and CMV-seronegative.

This clone has a single count. The rearrangement uses TRBV4-2 and TRBJ2-2, with D maybe TRBD1 (5 bases). V was clipped by 0 bases and J by 1 base, with 6 bases between them. The V gene's germline CDR1 is LGHNA and CDR2 YNFKEQ. The CDR3 consists of 15 residues. DNA for the CDR3: TGTGCCAGCAGCCAAGATGACAGGAACACCGGGGAGCTGTTTTTT. Protein sequence: CASSQDDRNTGELFF.

This chain joins TRBV27 and TRBJ1-2, with D possibly being TRBD1 (6 bases). The ends were cut back, 4 bases at V and 3 bases at J, with 18 bases in the middle. The CDR3 contains 16 residues. Germline CDR1 MNHEY, CDR2 SMNVEV (reference sequence). In nucleotides, the CDR3 is TGTGCCAGCAGTTCCACTCGTGGGGGCTTGGACTATGGCTACACCTTC. It encodes CASSSTRGGLDYGYTF.

The chain recombines TRBV5-8 with TRBJ1-1; possible D gene TRBD1, 5 bases. This CDR3 comprises 15 residues. Deletions cut 5 bases from V and 1 base from J, with 15 bases between. Germline CDR1 and CDR2: SGHTS and YDEGEE. The CDR3, as DNA: TGTGCCAGCAGTCCTCAGGGCCTACCGAACACTGAAGCTTTCTTT. Amino acid sequence: CASSPQGLPNTEAFF. Full variable domain (missing parts from reference TRBV5-8 and TRBJ1-1): EAGVTQSPTHLIKTRGQQATLRCSPISGHTSVYWYQQALGLGLQFLLWYDEGEERNRGNFPPRFSGRQFPNYSSELNVNALELEDSALYLCASSPQGLPNTEAFFGQGTRLTVV.

The count of this clone is one. V and J are TRBV6-4 and TRBJ2-1, with no clear D. Germline assignment: CDR1 MRHNA and CDR2 SNTAGT. The CDR3 covers 15 residues. V lost 0 bases and J 0 bases, leaving 6 bases between the germline ends. CDR3 sequence: CASSDSPSSYNEQFF. As DNA, the CDR3 is TGTGCCAGCAGTGACTCACCCAGCTCCTACAATGAGCAGTTCTTC.

V is TRBV7-2 and J is TRBJ2-5, with 9 bases matching TRBD2. Trimming at V came to 7 bases and at J to 5 bases, leaving 8 bases not matched to a gene. The CDR3 is made up of 14 amino acids. Germline V gene data show CDR1 as SGHTA and CDR2 as FQGNSA. The chain's CDR3 is CASNSGTSLETQYF. For the CDR3, the DNA is TGTGCCAGCAACTCCGGGACTAGCCTGGAGACCCAGTACTTC. Filled out from reference TRBV7-2 and TRBJ2-5, the complete variable domain reads GAGVSQSPSNKVTEKGKDVELRCDPISGHTALYWYRQSLGQGLEFLIYFQGNSAPDKSGLPSDRFSAERTGGSVSTLTIQRTQQEDSAVYLCASNSGTSLETQYFGPGTRLLVL.

This chain links TRBV10-3 with TRBJ1-4, with a possible D match to TRBD1 (6 bases). The CDR3 sequence is 15 residues long. Germline V gene lookup returns CDR1 ENHRY and CDR2 SYGVKD. V lost 0 bases, J lost 8 bases, and 13 bases lay in between. The CDR3 DNA follows: TGTGCCATCAGTGAGTCTGTATTAAGGGGGGAAAAACTGTTTTTT. This gives the protein CAISESVLRGEKLFF.

The rearrangement uses TRBV5-1 and TRBJ2-3; 11 bases are a match to TRBD2. The germline V gene has CDR1 SGHRS and CDR2 YFSETQ. Trimming took 4 bases from V and 2 from J; bases not matched to a gene: 12. This CDR3 is built from 18 residues. The CDR3 DNA is TGCGCCAGCAGCCGATCCCGACTAGCGGGGTCTTACACAGATACGCAGTATTTT. This gives the protein CASSRSRLAGSYTDTQYF.

The chain joins TRBV6-5 to TRBJ1-2, with D perhaps TRBD1 (6 bases). Trimming stripped 3 bases from V and 4 bases from J, with 12 bases between. This CDR3 contains 14 residues. Germline CDR1 and CDR2: MNHEY and SVGAGI. CDR3 residues: CASSYRQGIYGYTF. CDR3 nucleotide sequence: TGTGCCAGCAGTTATCGGCAGGGGATCTATGGCTACACCTTC.

The gene calls are TRBV4-1 and TRBJ2-3; 8 nucleotides line up with TRBD2. CDR1 MGHRA and CDR2 YSYEKL come from the germline V gene. V lost 8 bases and J lost 4; bases outside the gene matches: 8. The CDR3 has 14 amino acids. For the CDR3, the DNA is TGCGCCAGCTCCCACGGGACTAGGTCAGATACGCAGTATTTT. Its translation is CASSHGTRSDTQYF.

V is TRBV4-1 and J is TRBJ2-7; possible D gene TRBD2, 5 bases. Trimming pared 4 bases from V and 0 bases from J, leaving 16 bases between. Germline lookup yields CDR1 MGHRA and CDR2 YSYEKL. The CDR3 consists of 16 residues. CDR3 region: CASSPSSAGLSYEQYF. The CDR3, as DNA: TGCGCCAGCAGCCCGAGTTCCGCGGGTCTCTCCTACGAGCAGTACTTC.

The chain joins TRBV19 to TRBJ1-1; 8 bases are shared with TRBD1. Germline trimming cut 6 bases from V and 0 bases from J; bases unmatched to any gene: 6. The CDR3 sequence is 15 residues long. Germline V gives CDR1 LNHDA, CDR2 SQIVND (reference sequence). CDR3 region: CASRRTGKVNTEAFF. CDR3 coding DNA: TGTGCCAGTAGACGGACAGGGAAGGTGAACACTGAAGCTTTCTTT. Based on the CDR3 plus reference TRBV19 and TRBJ1-1, the full variable domain is DGGITQSPKYLFRKEGQNVTLSCEQNLNHDAMYWYRQDPGQGLRLIYYSQIVNDFQKGDIAEGYSVSREKKESFPLTVTSAQKNPTAFYLCASRRTGKVNTEAFFGQGTRLTVV.

This CDR3 is CASSDNWHLTEAFF. Here the CDR3 DNA reads TGTGCCAGCAGTGACAATTGGCACCTCACTGAAGCTTTCTTT. The chain carries TRBV6-1 and TRBJ1-1; D remains ambiguous. Deletions cut 3 bases from V and 4 bases from J, with 12 bases between. Germline V gene data show CDR1 as MNHNS and CDR2 as SASEGT. This CDR3 is built from 14 residues.

The chain carries TRBV5-1 and TRBJ2-7; 7 bases match TRBD2. V lost 4 bases and J lost 0; bases outside the gene matches: 7. Germline V gene lookup returns CDR1 SGHRS and CDR2 YFSETQ. The CDR3 loop spans 15 amino acids. The CDR3, as DNA: TGCGCCAGCAGCCCAAAAGCGGGAACCTCCTACGAGCAGTACTTC. Its translation: CASSPKAGTSYEQYF.

This sequence joins TRBV19 and TRBJ2-7; 14 bases are a match to TRBD2. With V trimmed by 5 bases and J by 3 bases, 6 bases remained unmatched. The CDR3 is 16 residues long. Germline V lookup: CDR1 LNHDA, CDR2 SQIVND (reference sequence). In nucleotides, the CDR3 is TGTGCCAGTAGTCTCTCCGGGACTAGCGGGAGCTACGAGCAGTACTTC. Translating it yields CASSLSGTSGSYEQYF.

J is TRBJ2-1 and V is TRBV5-1, with D maybe TRBD2 (7 bases). The CDR3 sequence is 18 residues long. The V gene lost 2 bases and the J gene lost 1 base, with 19 bases spanning the gap. Germline V lookup: CDR1 SGHRS, CDR2 YFSETQ. The DNA for the CDR3 is TGCGCCAGCAGCTTAGTAAACGCAAGGGGGGGTTCCTACAATGAGCAGTTCTTC. Its protein product is CASSLVNARGGSYNEQFF.

The CDR3 nucleotides are TGTGCCAGCAGCCGAGGGGGGGATACCTACGAGCAGTACTTC. The encoded protein is CASSRGGDTYEQYF. The chain recombines TRBV28 with TRBJ2-7, with TRBD2 as a possible D gene (7 bases). The CDR3 runs to 14 residues. Germline loops: CDR1 MDHEN, CDR2 SYDVKM. The V end lost 6 bases, the J end lost 2 bases, and 14 bases lay between the germline ends.

The chain has TRBV9 and TRBJ2-3; D gene ambiguous. CDR1 is SGDLS and CDR2 is YYNGEE in the germline V gene. V lost 5 bases, J lost 2 bases, and 15 bases lay in between. This CDR3 has 15 amino acids. CDR3 sequence reads: CASRSAQINTDTQYF. CDR3 nucleotide sequence: TGTGCCAGCAGGTCCGCACAAATTAACACAGATACGCAGTATTTT.

The V gene is TRBV2, the J gene TRBJ1-3; 7 nucleotides match TRBD1. CDR1 is SNHLY, CDR2 FYNNEI, per germline. V lost 7 bases, J lost 0 bases, and 9 bases stayed unmatched. CDR3 length: 16 residues. The CDR3 sequence is CASKDRTRTSGNTIYF. CDR3 DNA sequence: TGTGCCAGCAAGGACAGGACCAGAACCTCTGGAAACACCATATATTTT.

The rearrangement links TRBV27 to TRBJ1-1; 7 nucleotides align to TRBD1. The CDR3 spans 17 residues. Germline lookup yields CDR1 MNHEY and CDR2 SMNVEV (reference sequence). J gave up 7 bases and V 3 bases, and 17 bases lay outside the gene matches. CDR3 DNA: TGTGCCAGCAGTTTTCGACAGGGTCCCCCTGAGGGGAATGAAGCTTTCTTT. Protein product: CASSFRQGPPEGNEAFF.

The rearrangement uses TRBV6-5 and TRBJ1-4; maybe TRBD1 (6 bases). Germline-derived CDR1 and CDR2 are MNHEY and SVGAGI. Trimming removed 5 bases at V and 7 bases at J, with 14 bases between. The CDR3 has 14 residues. CDR3 sequence reads: CASSLLQGGEKLFF. The CDR3 DNA is TGTGCCAGCAGTCTCTTACAGGGTGGTGAAAAACTGTTTTTT.

In regard to this clone: Other DNA sequences in this specimen translate into the identical CDR3. The gene calls are TRBV6-1 and TRBJ1-1; D is ambiguous. CDR3 length: 13 amino acids. CDR1 is MNHNS and CDR2 is SASEGT in the germline V gene. The V end lost 2 bases, the J end lost 2 bases, and 6 bases lay between the germline ends. The CDR3 DNA reads TGTGCCAGCAGTGAATCACTAAACACTGAAGCTTTCTTT. Translated: CASSESLNTEAFF.

V usage is TRBV11-3 and J usage is TRBJ1-1; 9 bases agree with TRBD1. Per germline, CDR1 SGHNT and CDR2 YENEEA. This CDR3 comprises 17 residues. Germline trimming cut 5 bases from V and 4 bases from J; bases unmatched to any gene: 14. The CDR3 here is CASSPKIQGALGTEAFF. The CDR3 nucleotides are TGTGCCAGCAGCCCGAAAATACAGGGGGCGCTTGGCACTGAAGCTTTCTTT.

This chain connects TRBV9 to TRBJ2-1; 8 nucleotides line up with TRBD2. CDR3 size: 18 residues. With 2 bases clipped from V and 0 bases from J, the junction kept 10 bases outside the gene matches. The germline gives CDR1 SGDLS, CDR2 YYNGEE. DNA of the CDR3: TGTGCCAGCAGCGTGCTATCGTCGAGCGGGAGCTCCTACAATGAGCAGTTCTTC. This codes for CASSVLSSSGSSYNEQFF.

V gene TRBV15 combines with J gene TRBJ2-1; maybe TRBD2 (5 bases). Trimming removed 0 bases from V and 15 bases from J, with 15 bases in between. This CDR3 is built from 13 residues. Germline V gene lookup returns CDR1 LNHNV and CDR2 YYDKDF (reference sequence). The DNA for the CDR3 is TGTGCCACCAGCAGAGAACGAGGGCGGCCGGGGTTCTTC. Translated: CATSRERGRPGFF. Variable domain in full (rest from reference TRBV15 and TRBJ2-1): DAMVIQNPRYQVTQFGKPVTLSCSQTLNHNVMYWYQQKSSQAPKLLFHYYDKDFNNEADTPDNFQSRRPNTSFCFLDIRSPGLGDTAMYLCATSRERGRPGFFGPGTRLTVL.

V is TRBV19 and J is TRBJ1-5; 7 positions match TRBD1. Trimming cost V 1 base and J 0 bases; bases outside gene matches: 3. The length of the CDR3 is 16 residues. CDR1 and CDR2 from the germline V gene are LNHDA and SQIVND (reference sequence). CDR3 in DNA: TGTGCCAGTAGTATAGCAGGGGGTGATAGCAATCAGCCCCAGCATTTT. Its translation is CASSIAGGDSNQPQHF.

The V and J genes are TRBV5-1 and TRBJ2-2; the D is unclear. Germline lookup yields CDR1 SGHRS and CDR2 YFSETQ. The length of the CDR3 is 13 residues. The V end was cut by 4 bases, the J end by 6 bases, with 10 bases between. CDR3 sequence (DNA): TGCGCCAGCAGCGCCGCGGTGGCCGGGGAGCTGTTTTTT. The encoded protein is CASSAAVAGELFF.

This chain connects TRBV5-8 to TRBJ1-5, with 7 bases aligning to TRBD1. Germline V lookup: CDR1 SGHTS, CDR2 YDEGEE. This CDR3 is built from 15 residues. The V segment lost 4 bases and the J segment 3 bases; nucleotides outside the gene matches: 7. The CDR3 is CASSPGQVFNQPQHF. The CDR3 bases are TGTGCCAGCAGCCCAGGACAGGTCTTCAATCAGCCCCAGCATTTT.